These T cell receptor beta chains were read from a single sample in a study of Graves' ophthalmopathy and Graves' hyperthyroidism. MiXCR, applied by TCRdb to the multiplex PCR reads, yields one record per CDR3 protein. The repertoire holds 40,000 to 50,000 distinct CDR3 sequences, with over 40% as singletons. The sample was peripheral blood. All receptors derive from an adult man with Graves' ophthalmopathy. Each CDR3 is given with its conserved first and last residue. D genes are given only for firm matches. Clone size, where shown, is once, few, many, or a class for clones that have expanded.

CASSLTGGFYNEQFF	TGTGCCAGCAGCTTAACGGGAGGGTTTTACAATGAGCAGTTCTTC	NA	TRBD2	TRBV7-3	TRBJ2-1
CASSLSGRAETQHF	TGTGCCAGCAGCTTAAGCGGGAGGGCAGAGACCCAGCATTTT	NA	NA	TRBV7-3	TRBJ1-5
CASRGQANTGELFF	TGTGCCAGTAGAGGACAGGCGAACACCGGGGAGCTGTTTTTT	NA	TRBD1	TRBV19	TRBJ2-2
CASSSAGSNTGELFF	TGCGCCAGCAGCTCTGCTGGTTCGAACACCGGGGAGCTGTTCTTT	NA	NA	TRBV5-1	TRBJ2-2
CASSETIGSTIYF	TGTGCCAGCAGTGAGACGATCGGGAGTACCATATATTTT	NA	NA	TRBV25-1	TRBJ1-3
CASSIQISTEAFF	TGTGCCAGTAGTATCCAGATCTCCACTGAAGCTTTCTTT	few	NA	TRBV19	TRBJ1-1
CASSYGTGELFF	TGTGCCAGCAGTTACGGGACAGGGGAGCTGTTTTTT	NA	NA	TRBV6-6	TRBJ2-2
CSLGGWNEQFF	TGCAGCTTAGGGGGGTGGAATGAGCAGTTCTTC	once	NA	TRBV29-1	TRBJ2-1
CASSFVGGSYEQYF	TGTGCCAGCAGTTTTGTTGGGGGGTCCTACGAGCAGTACTTC	many	NA	TRBV28	TRBJ2-7
CASTKPGPPGGEQFF	TGTGCCAGCACTAAACCCGGGCCCCCGGGGGGGGAGCAGTTCTTC	NA	TRBD2	TRBV28	TRBJ2-1